This T cell receptor (beta chain) was recorded in a study of regulatory T cells in long-lasting Graves disease. iRepertoire HTBI primers and Arm-PCR of CDR3 regions built TCR beta libraries. In TCRdb, the multiplex PCR reads were re-called with MiXCR into one record per CDR3 protein. The top ten clones hold approximately 19% of a sample with under 450,000 distinct CDR3 sequences, approximately 12% of them seen once. This clonotype was counted at least ten times. Germline V gene lookup returns CDR1 DFQATT and CDR2 SNEGSKA (reference sequence). The CDR3 loop spans 16 amino acids. Trimming took off 0 bases at V and 1 base at J, with 15 bases between the two ends. Time point specified: newly diagnosed GD, antithyroid drugs for less than 3 months. RNA extracted from PBMCs served as the sequencing template. In addition, the sample was reused for a study of T cells in Graves' hyperthyroidism and ophthalmopathy. That paper adds: Graves' hyperthyroidism was deemed stable given no ophthalmopathy progression within 18 months. Among thyroid clonotypes expanded above 0.001, most also appeared in blood.

The chain carries TRBV20-1 and TRBJ1-1, with D possibly TRBD1 on 6 matching bases. The sequenced sample was peripheral blood mononuclear cells (PBMCs), obtained at new diagnosis, from a patient treated with antithyroid drugs. This TCR came from a woman younger than 35 with Graves disease. The CDR3 bases are TGCAGTGCTAGAGAGGGGACACTTCATACGAACACTGAAGCTTTCTTT. Translation gives CSAREGTLHTNTEAFF.